This entry lists 22 T cell receptor beta chains sequenced from one sample in a study of blood T cells in healthy people across ages. Using a J-beta primer mix together with a sample-barcoded 5' primer, a second PCR was run for about 6 to 11 cycles. TCRdb redid the calling of the 5' RACE reads with MiXCR, one entry per CDR3 protein. The sample has fewer than 800,000 distinct CDR3 sequences, approximately 25% seen once. These sequences were also reported in another study, on T cells of mothers and their children.

Sequences were obtained from blood. Receptor source: a boy aged 5-17 years in good health.

V gene TRBV6-5 combines with J gene TRBJ2-3, with TRBD2 matching over 13 bases. CDR3 length: 16 amino acids. Germline V gene lookup returns CDR1 MNHEY and CDR2 SVGAGI. Trimming removed 7 bases from V and 6 bases from J; junction bases left unmatched: 10. This CDR3 reads CASTKRTSGRGDTQYF. Written as DNA, the CDR3 is TGTGCCAGCACCAAAAGGACTAGCGGGAGAGGGGATACGCAGTATTTT.

This clonotype came up a few times. The chain recombines TRBV5-1 with TRBJ2-4; TRBD2 is a possible D gene (5 bases). The length of the CDR3 is 14 residues. Germline CDR1 and CDR2: SGHRS and YFSETQ. Trimming shortened V by 1 base and J by 6 bases, and 11 bases separated the two germline ends. The CDR3 here is CASSLPGLGNIQYF. CDR3 coding DNA: TGCGCCAGCAGCTTGCCGGGATTGGGAAACATTCAGTACTTC. Filled out from reference TRBV5-1 and TRBJ2-4, the complete variable domain reads KAGVTQTPRYLIKTRGQQVTLSCSPISGHRSVSWYQQTPGQGLQFLFEYFSETQRNKGNFPGRFSGRQFSNSRSEMNVSTLELGDSALYLCASSLPGLGNIQYFGAGTRLSVL.

There are a few counts of this clonotype. This CDR3 is CASSTDRHYYEQYF. CDR3 coding DNA: TGTGCCAGCAGTACGGACCGTCACTACTACGAGCAGTACTTC. The chain uses TRBV28 and TRBJ2-7; D remains unclear. Looked up from germline, CDR1 is MDHEN and CDR2 is SYDVKM. V dropped 5 bases and J dropped 3 bases, with 14 bases sitting between them. The CDR3 has 14 residues.

This clonotype has more than one count but fewer than ten. The V call is TRBV2, the J call TRBJ2-2; D ambiguous. The germline V gene has CDR1 SNHLY and CDR2 FYNNEI. Trimming cost V 3 bases and J 6 bases, with 8 bases left between them. The length of the CDR3 is 13 residues. CDR3 bases: TGTGCCAGCAGTGATCAGAAATCCGGGGAGCTGTTTTTT. It codes for CASSDQKSGELFF.

In its sample, this clonotype was seen a few times. The genes are TRBV5-8 and TRBJ2-1; tentatively, D is TRBD1 or TRBD2 (5 bases each). Near its end, the DNA agrees better with TRBJ2-5, so the J call may be wrong. Germline lookup yields CDR1 SGHTS and CDR2 YDEGEE. The CDR3 loop spans 15 amino acids. CDR3 DNA: TGTGCCAGCAGCTTGGGTTCCGGGACGGAAGAGACCCAGTACTTC. This sequence encodes CASSLGSGTEETQYF.

The chain joins TRBV28 to TRBJ1-5, with 9 bases aligning to TRBD1. The ends lost 6 bases at V and 0 bases at J; junction bases unmatched: 18. The CDR3 extends over 20 amino acids. The germline CDR1 and CDR2 sequences are MDHEN and SYDVKM. In nucleotides, the CDR3 is TGTGCCAGCAGCAGGTCCGGGACAGGGATCCGAGAATATAGCAATCAGCCCCAGCATTTT. Its translation is CASSRSGTGIREYSNQPQHF.

The chain couples TRBV4-1 to TRBJ2-2; D gene unclear. Trimming removed 3 bases from V and 0 bases from J, with 8 bases in between. This CDR3 comprises 15 residues. CDR1 is MGHRA and CDR2 is YSYEKL in the germline V gene. The CDR3 sequence: CASSQSRSNTGELFF. CDR3 in DNA: TGCGCCAGCAGCCAGTCCAGATCGAACACCGGGGAGCTGTTTTTT.

The chain recombines TRBV3-1 with TRBJ2-2; D is ambiguous. This CDR3 contains 15 residues. CDR1 LGHDT and CDR2 YNNKEL come from the germline V gene (reference sequence). V dropped 4 bases and J dropped 7 bases, with 16 bases sitting between them. The CDR3, as DNA: TGTGCCAGCAGCCTAAGAGTGGACGGCAACGGGGAGCTGTTTTTT. This encodes CASSLRVDGNGELFF. Full variable domain (missing parts from reference TRBV3-1 and TRBJ2-2): DTAVSQTPKYLVTQMGNDKSIKCEQNLGHDTMYWYKQDSKKFLKIMFSYNNKELIINETVPNRFSPKSPDKAHLNLHINSLELGDSAVYFCASSLRVDGNGELFFGEGSRLTVL.

This clonotype was seen only a few times. This rearrangement joins TRBV6-4 to TRBJ2-1; D ambiguous. CDR1 is MRHNA, CDR2 SNTAGT, per germline. V dropped 2 bases and J dropped 0 bases, with 11 bases sitting between them. The CDR3 totals 16 residues. CDR3 region: CASSDLSDGSYNEQFF. The CDR3 nucleotides read TGTGCCAGCAGTGACCTCAGCGATGGCTCCTACAATGAGCAGTTCTTC.

The chain employs TRBV20-1 and TRBJ2-7; a possible D gene is TRBD2 (7 bases). V lost 6 bases and J lost 0, with 18 bases in between. Per the germline V gene, CDR1 is DFQATT and CDR2 is SNEGSKA (reference sequence). CDR3 length: 15 residues. Here the CDR3 DNA reads TGCAGTGCCCCTGGTGATGCGGGGGCCTCCTACGAGCAGTACTTC. Translated, it gives CSAPGDAGASYEQYF.

V gene TRBV7-2 combines with J gene TRBJ2-3; 9 bases line up with TRBD2. Germline trimming cut 4 bases from V and 5 bases from J; bases unmatched to any gene: 10. CDR1 and CDR2 (germline): SGHTA, FQGNSA. This CDR3 region has 16 residues. CDR3: CASSSTVGLALDTQYF. CDR3 nucleotide sequence: TGTGCCAGCAGCTCCACCGTAGGACTAGCGTTAGATACGCAGTATTTT.

CDR3 DNA sequence: TGTGCCAGCAGTACGGGACTAGCGGGCGTAGATACGCAGTATTTT. It codes for CASSTGLAGVDTQYF. The V and J genes are TRBV27 and TRBJ2-3, with 12 bases matching TRBD2. This CDR3 has 15 residues. Looked up from germline, CDR1 is MNHEY and CDR2 is SMNVEV (reference sequence). V shed 5 bases, J shed 5 bases, and the junction held 5 bases outside the gene matches.

This rearrangement joins TRBV27 to TRBJ1-5, with a weak D call TRBD1 (6 bases). This CDR3 is built from 14 residues. CDR1 and CDR2 from the germline V gene are MNHEY and SMNVEV (reference sequence). With 5 bases removed from V and 3 bases from J, the gap between germline ends came to 11 bases. As DNA, the CDR3 is TGTGCCAGCAGTCCGACAGGCATCAATCAGCCCCAGCATTTT. It specifies CASSPTGINQPQHF.

V is TRBV5-1 and J is TRBJ1-1, with TRBD1 matching 7 bases. The CDR3 has 14 residues. Looked up from germline, CDR1 is SGHRS and CDR2 is YFSETQ. V lost 7 bases to trimming and J lost 0 bases; unmatched junction nucleotides: 6. As DNA, the CDR3 is TGCGCCAGCTCCCAGGGGGTGCTGAACACTGAAGCTTTCTTT. Translating it yields CASSQGVLNTEAFF. Full variable domain (missing parts from reference TRBV5-1 and TRBJ1-1): KAGVTQTPRYLIKTRGQQVTLSCSPISGHRSVSWYQQTPGQGLQFLFEYFSETQRNKGNFPGRFSGRQFSNSRSEMNVSTLELGDSALYLCASSQGVLNTEAFFGQGTRLTVV.

The chain is built from TRBV5-1 and TRBJ2-2; 11 bases are a match to TRBD1. Germline CDR1 SGHRS, CDR2 YFSETQ. There are 17 residues in the CDR3. Unmatched junction bases numbered 6, after V lost 2 bases and J lost 3 bases. The CDR3 region is CASSFRTGGADTGELFF. CDR3 nucleotide sequence: TGCGCCAGCAGCTTTCGGACAGGGGGCGCTGACACCGGGGAGCTGTTTTTT.

The CDR3 DNA reads TGTGCCAGCAGTTACGAGCGGGAGGGCCCCTACGAGCAGTACTTC. This encodes CASSYEREGPYEQYF. The V and J genes are TRBV6-5 and TRBJ2-7; 10 bases align to TRBD2. With V trimmed by 2 bases and J by 2 bases, 3 bases remained unmatched. Germline V lookup: CDR1 MNHEY, CDR2 SVGAGI. The length of the CDR3 is 15 residues.

The chain carries TRBV4-3 and TRBJ2-6; the D gene is possibly TRBD1 (6 bases). V shed 3 bases and J shed 0 bases, with 18 bases lying between them. The V gene's germline CDR1 is LGHNA and CDR2 YSLEER. The CDR3 spans 19 residues. CDR3 sequence (DNA): TGCGCCAGCAGCCACGATCCTCCGGTAGGGGGCTCTGGGGCCAACGTCCTGACTTTC. Its translation is CASSHDPPVGGSGANVLTF.

This clonotype came up a few times. The V call is TRBV24-1, the J call TRBJ1-5; no reliable D call. CDR1 is KGHDR and CDR2 is SFDVKD in the germline V gene. The CDR3 extends over 14 amino acids. Trimming pared 2 bases from V and 4 bases from J, leaving 8 bases between. CDR3 in amino acids: CATSDWFGNQPQHF. The CDR3 DNA follows: TGTGCCACCAGTGATTGGTTCGGGAATCAGCCCCAGCATTTT.

The chain employs TRBV29-1 and TRBJ2-3; D is undetermined. Germline assignment: CDR1 SQVTM and CDR2 ANQGSEA. V dropped 3 bases and J dropped 4 bases, with 5 bases sitting between them. The CDR3 is 11 residues long. The DNA for the CDR3 is TGCAGCGTTGACGGAGCAGATACGCAGTATTTT. This sequence encodes CSVDGADTQYF.

This clonotype was detected only a few times. V is TRBV18 and J is TRBJ2-5; TRBD1 agrees at 7 bases. In germline, CDR1 is KGHSH, CDR2 LQKENI. Trimming cost V 4 bases and J 4 bases; bases outside gene matches: 9. This CDR3 contains 15 residues. The CDR3: CASSLETGWGETQYF. The CDR3 bases are TGTGCCAGCTCACTCGAGACAGGGTGGGGAGAGACCCAGTACTTC.

This clonotype was detected a few times. The chain uses TRBV4-1 and TRBJ2-1; perhaps TRBD1 as D (5 bases). The V and J ends lost 1 base and 6 bases respectively, with 10 bases between them. This CDR3 is 14 amino acids long. Germline V gives CDR1 MGHRA, CDR2 YSYEKL. The CDR3 DNA reads TGCGCCAGCAGCCAAGCAGTAAGGGGCAATGAGCAGTTCTTC. Translation gives CASSQAVRGNEQFF.

The chain has TRBV15 and TRBJ1-2; TRBD1 might be the D (5 bases). The CDR3 runs to 15 residues. Trimming shortened V by 0 bases and J by 2 bases, and 10 bases separated the two germline ends. In germline, CDR1 is LNHNV, CDR2 YYDKDF (reference sequence). The CDR3 DNA reads as TGTGCCACCAGCAGAGACAGGGTAATGAACTATGGCTACACCTTC. Its protein product is CATSRDRVMNYGYTF.